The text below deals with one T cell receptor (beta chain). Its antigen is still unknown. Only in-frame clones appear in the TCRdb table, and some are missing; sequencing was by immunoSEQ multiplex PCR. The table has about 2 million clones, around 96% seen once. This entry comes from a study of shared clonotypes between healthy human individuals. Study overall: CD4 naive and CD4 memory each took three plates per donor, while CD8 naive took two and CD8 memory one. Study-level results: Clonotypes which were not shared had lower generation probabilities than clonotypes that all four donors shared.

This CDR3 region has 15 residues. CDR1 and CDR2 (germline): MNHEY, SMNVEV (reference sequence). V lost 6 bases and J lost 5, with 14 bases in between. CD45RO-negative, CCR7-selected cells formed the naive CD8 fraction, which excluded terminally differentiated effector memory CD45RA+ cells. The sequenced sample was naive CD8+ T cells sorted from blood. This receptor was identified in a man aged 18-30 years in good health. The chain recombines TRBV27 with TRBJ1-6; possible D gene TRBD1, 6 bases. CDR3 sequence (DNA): TGTGCCAGCAGCGTAACCAGGGGCGATAATTCACCCCTCCACTTT. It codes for CASSVTRGDNSPLHF.